This TCR beta chain was retrieved from a study of shared clonotypes between healthy human individuals. Each of the donors was a healthy adult who was HIV-negative and had not had a recent acute infection or vaccination. Germline values: CDR1 MDHEN, CDR2 SYDVKM. The CDR3 covers 13 residues. V lost 3 bases, J lost 1 base, and 7 bases lay in between. Splitting of each subset's genomic DNA was done evenly across several immunoSEQ plates. Study processing details: ImmunoSEQ sequences covered only the junction and lacked quality scores; filtering therefore differed. The method was immunoSEQ multiplex PCR; TCRdb's version includes in-frame clones alone and lacks a portion of them. The DNA gave D and trimming, while V, J and clone size come from that table. The repertoire has some 1 million clones, around 74% of them found once; the top ten carry roughly 1.4%.

The chain joins TRBV28 to TRBJ2-7; D is unclear. The sequence came from a man aged 18 to 29 in good health. The source material was memory CD4+ T cells sorted from blood. As to subset: CD45RA-negative fraction. The CDR3 nucleotides are TGTGCCAGCAGTTTTGCGGATTCCTACGAGCAGTACTTC. Translation: CASSFADSYEQYF.